These T cell receptor beta chains were read from a single sample in a study of T cell responses to AZD1222 COVID-19 vaccine. This table comes from immunoSEQ multiplex PCR, and its TCRdb copy is limited to in-frame clones, with some not included. The data contain more than 120,000 clones, 70% to 90% of them singletons. Sequenced material: peripheral blood, taken 28 days after the second AZD1222 dose. The receptors derive from an adult who received the AZD1222 COVID-19 vaccine. Each CDR3 is given with its conserved first and last residue. A D gene is named only where the DNA matches it firmly. Only part of the rows carry a size: once, few, many, or a class if the clone is expanded.

TRBV30	NA	TRBJ2-6	NA	TGTGCCTGGAGTTTAGCCAACGTCCTGACTTTC	CAWSLANVLTF
TRBV6-5	NA	TRBJ1-5	NA	TGTGCCAGCAGACCCGCGGCAGGGCCCCAGCATTTT	CASRPAAGPQHF
TRBV25-1	NA	TRBJ1-2	NA	TGTGCCAGCAGGGGCCCGTTCCCGGGGGGCTACACCTTC	CASRGPFPGGYTF
TRBV12-3/TRBV12-4	few	TRBJ1-1	NA	TGTGCCAGCACCTTCGGGCGGACTGAAGCTTTCTTT	CASTFGRTEAFF
TRBV20-1	NA	TRBJ2-3	NA	TGCAGTGCTAGTCTGCAGGGTAGAACAGATACGCAGTATTTT	CSASLQGRTDTQYF
TRBV27	NA	TRBJ2-4	NA	TGTGCCAGCACCCCCCTCGGGGGTTTGACCAAAAACATTCAGTACTTC	CASTPLGGLTKNIQYF
TRBV6-5	NA	TRBJ1-2	TRBD1	TGTGCCAGCAGTTACATTGCTGGACAGGGGGCTGGGGGCTACACCTTC	CASSYIAGQGAGGYTF
TRBV5-1	NA	TRBJ2-5	NA	TGCGCCAGCAGCCAACGCGGCGGTGGGGAGACCCAGTACTTC	CASSQRGGGETQYF
TRBV6-6	NA	TRBJ1-3	NA	TGTGCCAGCACTATCTCGGGGGGCTCTGGAAACACCATATATTTT	CASTISGGSGNTIYF
TRBV9	NA	TRBJ2-2	TRBD2	TGTGCCAGCAGCGTAGGGGGACTAGCGGGCGGTACCGGGGAGCTGTTTTTT	CASSVGGLAGGTGELFF
TRBV6-5	NA	TRBJ1-1	NA	TGTGCCACAACGGGTCAGTTAGTTCCTGAAGCTTTCTTT	CATTGQLVPEAFF
TRBV30	once	TRBJ2-1	TRBD2	TGTGCCTTAGAGAGGCGGGAGGTCGGCAATGAGCAGTTCTTC	CALERREVGNEQFF
TRBV5-1	NA	TRBJ2-2	NA	TGCGCCAGCAGCTTAAGGCCCCCGGGGGACACCGGGGAGCTGTTTTTT	CASSLRPPGDTGELFF
TRBV30	few	TRBJ1-6	NA	TGTGCCTGCCTCTTCAAAAGCTCCTATAATTCACCCCTCCACTTT	CACLFKSSYNSPLHF
TRBV4-1	NA	TRBJ2-7	NA	TGCGCCAGCAGCACCGGACTGGCCTTGACCGAGCAGTACTTC	CASSTGLALTEQYF
TRBV7-4	few	TRBJ2-7	NA	TGTGCCAGCAGCTGGGGACTCAAGAGCTCCTACGAGCAGTACTTC	CASSWGLKSSYEQYF